This TCR beta chain was identified in a study of blood T cell repertoires in COVID-19. Germline assignment: CDR1 MDHEN and CDR2 SYDVKM. There are 14 residues in the CDR3. Trimming cost V 6 bases and J 1 base, with 13 bases left between them. The table came from immunoSEQ multiplex PCR; TCRdb's copy has only in-frame clones and leaves some out. The data show 240,000 or so clones, roughly 91% seen once. Allocation to cohorts depended on clinical history reported by the participants. This receptor was identified in a man between 40 and 49 years old who had recovered from COVID-19. What was sequenced was PBMCs or T cells enriched from blood (not recorded which). The chain is built from TRBV28 and TRBJ2-7; the D gene is possibly TRBD1 (6 bases). CDR3 in amino acids: CASSPPGQSYEQYF. The CDR3 nucleotides are TGTGCCAGCAGCCCACCCGGACAGTCCTACGAGCAGTACTTC.